Shown below are 17 T cell receptor beta chains from a single sample sequenced in a study of blood T cell repertoires in COVID-19. Clones were read by immunoSEQ multiplex PCR, and TCRdb kept only the in-frame ones, dropping some. The sample yields 140,000 to 150,000 clones, 84% seen once. Sample: PBMCs or T cells enriched from blood (not recorded which). Receptors were obtained from a woman in her 50s who had been exposed to COVID-19.

This clone was observed a few times. The chain combines TRBV6-2 or TRBV6-3 with TRBJ1-2; weak D call: TRBD1 (6 bases). V was trimmed by 2 bases and J by 4 bases, leaving 20 bases between them. The germline V gene encodes CDR1 MNHEY and CDR2 SVGEGT. This CDR3 region has 17 residues. In nucleotides, the CDR3 is TGTGCCAGCAGTTACACTCTGGGACATGGATTCGGCTATGGCTACACCTTC. This gives the protein CASSYTLGHGFGYGYTF.

The chain combines TRBV19 with TRBJ2-5, with D maybe TRBD1 (6 bases). Germline loops: CDR1 LNHDA, CDR2 SQIVND (reference sequence). The CDR3 consists of 15 residues. Between the trimmed V and J ends, which lost 4 bases and 4 bases, there was a span of 16 bases. The CDR3 region has the DNA TGTGCCAGTAGTACGTCCAGGGGAAAGGGAGAGACCCAGTACTTC. Protein product: CASSTSRGKGETQYF.

The V gene is TRBV7-2, the J gene TRBJ2-3; weak D call: TRBD2 (6 bases). The germline V gene encodes CDR1 SGHTA and CDR2 FQGNSA. Trimming removed 10 bases from V and 2 bases from J, with 16 bases in between. CDR3 length: 14 residues. Here the CDR3 DNA reads TGTGCCACTACGTTAGCGGCTTCCACAGATACGCAGTATTTT. Its protein is CATTLAASTDTQYF.

The genes are TRBV2 and TRBJ2-2; 9 bases match TRBD2. The CDR3 loop spans 18 amino acids. The germline CDR1 and CDR2 sequences are SNHLY and FYNNEI. V gave up 8 bases and J gave up 8 bases; unmatched junction bases: 21. CDR3 region: CASCCPGLAIDSSGELFF. CDR3 bases: TGTGCCAGCTGCTGCCCCGGACTAGCGATTGATTCATCGGGGGAGCTGTTTTTT.

The chain combines TRBV6-4 with TRBJ1-4; possible D gene TRBD1, 5 bases. There are 12 residues in the CDR3. CDR1 is MRHNA and CDR2 is SNTAGT in the germline V gene. V was cut by 10 bases and J by 11 bases, with 17 bases left in between. Written as DNA, the CDR3 is TGTGCCATTCGGGACTTCTGGTTGAAACTGTTTTTT. Translation: CAIRDFWLKLFF.

The chain couples TRBV6-6 to TRBJ1-1; the D is unclear. Germline loops: CDR1 MNHNY, CDR2 SVGAGI (reference sequence). This CDR3 has 11 residues. V was pared by 6 bases and J by 8 bases, with 10 bases between. The CDR3 DNA reads TGTGCCAGCAGCGGAGTGGTAGAAGCTTTCTTT. This encodes CASSGVVEAFF.

The CDR3 sequence is CASSSLKGQAANYGYTF. The CDR3 nucleotides are TGTGCCAGCAGCTCACTCAAGGGACAGGCCGCTAACTATGGCTACACCTTC. V usage is TRBV7-9 and J usage is TRBJ1-2; TRBD1 agrees at 8 bases. CDR3 length equals 17 residues. Trimming took 4 bases from V and 0 from J; bases not matched to a gene: 10. Looked up from germline, CDR1 is SEHNR and CDR2 is FQNEAQ (reference sequence).

This chain joins TRBV19 and TRBJ1-4; weak D call: TRBD1 (5 bases). V was trimmed by 3 bases and J by 7 bases, leaving 15 bases between them. CDR1 and CDR2 (germline): LNHDA, SQIVND (reference sequence). This CDR3 has 15 residues. CDR3 nucleotide sequence: TGTGCCAGTAGTATTTCGCCGGGGGGGACTGAAAAACTGTTTTTT. It codes for CASSISPGGTEKLFF.

The chain recombines TRBV6-5 with TRBJ2-7; tentative D call: TRBD1 (5 bases). Germline CDR1 is MNHEY and CDR2 is SVGAGI. V dropped 4 bases and J dropped 0 bases, with 16 bases sitting between them. The CDR3 has 16 residues. The DNA for the CDR3 is TGTGCCAGCAGTTCCACGGCAGGGATTCGCTCCTACGAGCAGTACTTC. Amino acid sequence: CASSSTAGIRSYEQYF.

The chain couples TRBV10-1 to TRBJ2-7, with D possibly being TRBD2 (6 bases). The V and J ends lost 4 bases and 4 bases respectively, with 11 bases between them. Germline V gene lookup returns CDR1 WNHNN and CDR2 SYGVQD (reference sequence). The CDR3 covers 13 residues. DNA of the CDR3: TGCGCCAGCAGTGCCACGGGAGTTTACGAGCAGTACTTC. Translating it yields CASSATGVYEQYF.

The CDR3 sequence is CASRRGTEGEQYF. CDR3 sequence (DNA): TGTGCCAGCAGGCGGGGTACAGAAGGGGAGCAGTACTTC. The chain joins TRBV6-5 to TRBJ2-7; D might be TRBD2 (6 bases). CDR1 and CDR2 (germline): MNHEY, SVGAGI. The CDR3 has 13 residues. Trimming pared 6 bases from V and 7 bases from J, leaving 16 bases between.

This sequence joins TRBV13 and TRBJ2-1; the match to TRBD2 covers 11 bases. Germline trimming cut 5 bases from V and 5 bases from J; bases unmatched to any gene: 11. This CDR3 contains 17 residues. Germline CDR1 and CDR2: PRHDT and FYEKMQ (reference sequence). For the CDR3, the DNA is TGTGCCAGCAGCCCGCCCTCCTTTAGCGGGGGGGACAATGAGCAGTTCTTC. Residues: CASSPPSFSGGDNEQFF.

V is TRBV6-5 and J is TRBJ2-7, with D possibly TRBD2 on 5 matching bases. Trimming removed 0 bases at V and 7 bases at J, with 13 bases between. The CDR3 covers 14 residues. The germline CDR1 and CDR2 sequences are MNHEY and SVGAGI. DNA of the CDR3: TGTGCCAGCAGTTACTCAGCCGCCCCGGGGGAGCAGTACTTC. This encodes CASSYSAAPGEQYF.

This clone was recorded only once. The chain recombines TRBV13 with TRBJ2-3, with 9 bases that match TRBD1. The germline gives CDR1 PRHDT, CDR2 FYEKMQ (reference sequence). CDR3 length: 15 amino acids. V was clipped by 5 bases and J by 4 bases; unmatched bases: 7. For the CDR3, the DNA is TGTGCCAGCAGCATCGTGACAGGGGGGGCAGATACGCAGTATTTT. Translation: CASSIVTGGADTQYF.

The rearrangement links TRBV6-5 to TRBJ1-2; perhaps TRBD1 as D (6 bases). From germline, CDR1 is MNHEY and CDR2 SVGAGI. This CDR3 comprises 13 residues. The V end lost 2 bases, the J end lost 6 bases, and 10 bases lay between the germline ends. CDR3 sequence reads: CASSYQGRDGYTF. In nucleotides, the CDR3 is TGTGCCAGCAGTTACCAGGGGAGGGATGGCTACACCTTC.

The chain couples TRBV14 to TRBJ1-2, with TRBD1 matching over 7 bases. Germline V CDR1 and CDR2: SGHDN, FVKESK. Trimming at V came to 2 bases and at J to 3 bases, leaving 6 bases not matched to a gene. The CDR3 runs 15 residues. CDR3 protein: CASSQKTGAYYGYTF. CDR3 DNA: TGTGCCAGCAGCCAAAAAACAGGGGCTTACTATGGCTACACCTTC.

This clone was found once. J is TRBJ2-2 and V is TRBV11-2; 7 bases map to TRBD1. The CDR3 runs to 18 residues. Looked up from germline, CDR1 is SGHAT and CDR2 is FQNNGV. The junction had 12 bases not matched to a gene; V was cut back by 5 bases and J by 0 bases. This CDR3 is CASSLVPPQGANTGELFF. In DNA, the CDR3 is TGTGCCAGCAGCCTCGTCCCTCCCCAGGGGGCGAACACCGGGGAGCTGTTTTTT.